The 10 T cell receptor beta chains below come from one sample, sequenced in a study of T cell responses to AZD1222 COVID-19 vaccine. The table came from immunoSEQ multiplex PCR; TCRdb's copy has only in-frame clones and leaves some out. The sample yields around 18,000 clones, roughly 76% seen once. The sequencing used peripheral blood, collected 28 days after the second AZD1222 dose. Receptors were obtained from an adult who received the AZD1222 COVID-19 vaccine.

The V call is TRBV10-3, the J call TRBJ2-3; 8 bases are a match to TRBD1. Losses at the gene ends were 4 bases for V and 2 bases for J; bases not matched to a gene: 2. Germline assignment: CDR1 ENHRY and CDR2 SYGVKD. CDR3 length: 14 amino acids. CDR3 sequence (DNA): TGTGCCATCAGTGGGACAGGGACCACAGATACGCAGTATTTT. Protein sequence: CAISGTGTTDTQYF.

The rearrangement links TRBV19 to TRBJ2-7; 8 positions match TRBD2. The CDR3 runs 13 residues. Germline CDR1 and CDR2: LNHDA and SQIVND (reference sequence). The V segment lost 4 bases and the J segment 11 bases; nucleotides outside the gene matches: 10. This chain's CDR3 is CASSTPGLAGKYF. CDR3 in DNA: TGTGCCAGTAGTACCCCCGGACTAGCAGGTAAGTACTTC.

This clone showed up just a few times. The rearrangement links TRBV5-4 to TRBJ2-2, with 15 bases fitting TRBD2. Germline lookup yields CDR1 SGHNT and CDR2 YYREEE (reference sequence). The CDR3 sequence is 15 residues long. The junction had 5 bases not matched to a gene; V was cut back by 4 bases and J by 10 bases. This chain's CDR3 is CASSGLAGGYEELFF. CDR3 DNA: TGTGCCAGCAGCGGACTAGCGGGAGGGTACGAGGAGCTGTTTTTT.

V gene TRBV18 combines with J gene TRBJ1-2; 7 nucleotides align to TRBD1. V trimming: 6 bases; J trimming: 10 bases; junction bases outside the gene matches: 17. Germline V lookup: CDR1 KGHSH, CDR2 LQKENI. CDR3 length: 15 amino acids. The CDR3: CASSLNEETGVDYTF. CDR3 nucleotide sequence: TGTGCCAGCTCCCTTAATGAGGAAACAGGGGTGGACTACACCTTC.

The chain recombines TRBV15 with TRBJ2-7, with 8 bases that match TRBD1. Germline lookup yields CDR1 LNHNV and CDR2 YYDKDF (reference sequence). This CDR3 is 16 amino acids long. After removal of 0 bases from V and 3 bases from J, the junction contained 7 bases not matched to a gene. This chain's CDR3 is CATSRDARTGLYEQYF. CDR3 nucleotides: TGTGCCACCAGCAGAGATGCCAGGACAGGGCTCTACGAGCAGTACTTC.

V is TRBV4-1 and J is TRBJ2-3, with D possibly matching TRBD2 (6 bases). The ends were cut back, 3 bases at V and 1 base at J, with 11 bases in the middle. Germline CDR1 is MGHRA and CDR2 is YSYEKL. The CDR3 spans 15 residues. The CDR3 nucleotides read TGCGCCAGCAGCCAGGAACCGGGGGGCACAGATACGCAGTATTTT. This encodes CASSQEPGGTDTQYF.

The rearrangement links TRBV30 to TRBJ1-1, with D possibly being TRBD1 (6 bases). Germline values: CDR1 GTSNPN, CDR2 SVGIG (reference sequence). Deletions cut 4 bases from V and 0 bases from J, with 9 bases between. The CDR3 has 13 residues. In DNA form, the CDR3 reads TGTGCCTGGATCAGGGGACTGAACACTGAAGCTTTCTTT. Residues: CAWIRGLNTEAFF.

The chain carries TRBV4-2 and TRBJ2-3; 14 bases align to TRBD2. With V trimmed by 5 bases and J by 5 bases, 3 bases remained unmatched. This CDR3 has 15 amino acids. Germline V gene sequence: CDR1 LGHNA, CDR2 YNFKEQ. The CDR3 here is CASSRGTSGGDTQYF. The CDR3 region has the DNA TGTGCCAGCAGCAGAGGGACTAGCGGGGGAGATACGCAGTATTTT.

This chain joins TRBV27 and TRBJ2-1, with 9 bases lining up with TRBD1. CDR3 length equals 21 residues. Trimming cost V 0 bases and J 2 bases; bases outside gene matches: 17. Germline V CDR1 and CDR2: MNHEY, SMNVEV (reference sequence). The CDR3 protein is CASSLSAFSFLRDRAYNEQFF. The CDR3 DNA follows: TGTGCCAGCAGTTTATCGGCTTTCAGCTTCCTCCGGGACAGGGCCTACAATGAGCAGTTCTTC.

J is TRBJ1-1 and V is TRBV2; D not resolved. Trimming left V 2 bases short and J 1 base short, with 5 bases between. The CDR3 length is 13 residues. Germline CDR1 reads SNHLY; CDR2 reads FYNNEI. The DNA for the CDR3 is TGTGCCAGCAGTGAAAACGGGAACACTGAAGCTTTCTTT. Translated, it gives CASSENGNTEAFF.